The present TCR beta chain was sequenced within a study of T cells in Graves' hyperthyroidism and ophthalmopathy. There were TCR beta CDR3 regions amplified from RNA transcripts. First-round RT-PCR of the TCR CDR3 relied on the HTBI primer set. TCRdb redid the calling of the multiplex PCR reads with MiXCR, one entry per CDR3 protein. The sample lists some 500,000 distinct CDR3 sequences, about 15% seen once, with around 32% in the top ten. This receptor was obtained from a woman between 25 and 40 years old with Graves' ophthalmopathy. The sample comprised blood.

The CDR3 coding sequence is TGCAGTGCCAAACCAGACACAGGGGTTGATGGCTACACCTTC. Protein product: CSAKPDTGVDGYTF. This rearrangement joins TRBV20-1 to TRBJ1-2; 7 nucleotides line up with TRBD1. There are 14 residues in the CDR3. The V segment lost 6 bases and the J segment 6 bases; nucleotides outside the gene matches: 13. CDR1 DFQATT and CDR2 SNEGSKA come from the germline V gene (reference sequence).